Following are 21 T cell receptor beta chains from one sample sequenced in a study of blood T cell repertoires in COVID-19. Method: immunoSEQ multiplex PCR; TCRdb's copy keeps in-frame clones and lacks some. Among around 97,000 clones listed, around 87% were seen once. The sequenced material came from peripheral blood. These receptors all come from a human donor in a cohort sampled during active COVID-19.

The V gene is TRBV24-1, the J gene TRBJ2-1, with D maybe TRBD1 (6 bases). V was trimmed by 6 bases and J by 8 bases, leaving 10 bases between them. The CDR3 length is 12 residues. Per germline, CDR1 KGHDR and CDR2 SFDVKD. The CDR3 sequence: CATSSTGYEQFF. DNA of the CDR3: TGTGCCACCAGTTCCACAGGGTATGAGCAGTTCTTC.

The chain is built from TRBV29-1 and TRBJ1-4; no reliable D call. Germline V CDR1 and CDR2: SQVTM, ANQGSEA. V was shortened by 1 base and J by 8 bases, with 8 bases between the two germline ends. CDR3 length: 12 amino acids. CDR3 sequence: CSVEASGEKLFF. DNA of the CDR3: TGCAGCGTTGAAGCTTCAGGAGAAAAACTGTTTTTT.

This chain connects TRBV3-1 (or the pseudogene TRBV3-2) to TRBJ2-7; tentative D call: TRBD1 (6 bases). The CDR3 extends over 14 amino acids. The V gene's germline CDR1 is LGHDT and CDR2 YNNKEL (reference sequence). V shed 0 bases and J shed 7 bases, with 13 bases lying between them. This CDR3 reads CASSQETTGKEQYF. Written as DNA, the CDR3 is TGTGCCAGCAGCCAAGAAACCACAGGGAAAGAGCAGTACTTC.

The CDR3 DNA follows: TGCGCCAGTGCCCAGGGGGCGCGGGATTCACCCCTCCACTTT. It is translated as CASAQGARDSPLHF. The chain combines TRBV5-1 with TRBJ1-6; 8 bases are shared with TRBD1. V trimming: 8 bases; J trimming: 8 bases; junction bases outside the gene matches: 9. CDR1 and CDR2 from the germline V gene are SGHRS and YFSETQ. This CDR3 contains 14 residues.

This sequence joins TRBV3-1 (or the pseudogene TRBV3-2) and TRBJ1-4; 8 bases are a match to TRBD1. Germline CDR1 reads LGHDT; CDR2 reads YNNKEL (reference sequence). CDR3 length equals 15 residues. Trimming took 4 bases from V and 10 from J; bases not matched to a gene: 11. The CDR3 is CASSLRQGFSLKLFF. The CDR3 nucleotides read TGTGCCAGCAGCCTGCGACAGGGGTTCTCTTTAAAACTGTTTTTT.

The V and J genes are TRBV9 and TRBJ2-1, with 13 bases fitting TRBD2. Germline CDR1 SGDLS, CDR2 YYNGEE. This CDR3 has 16 amino acids. V trimming: 4 bases; J trimming: 5 bases; junction bases outside the gene matches: 6. The CDR3 DNA is TGTGCCAGCAGCCCTCGACTAGCGGGAGGTAACAATGAGCAGTTCTTC. Translated, it gives CASSPRLAGGNNEQFF.

The V call is TRBV12-2, the J call TRBJ2-1; TRBD1 reflects the table's D call only, with no check against the DNA. TRBV12-2 is labeled a pseudogene. The CDR3 runs to 15 residues. CDR3 DNA sequence: TGTGCAAGTCGCTTAGTTCCGGACAGAAACAATGAGCAGTTCTTC. This codes for CASRLVPDRNNEQFF.

The rearrangement joins TRBV6-1 to TRBJ1-2; the D gene is possibly TRBD1 (5 bases). The CDR3 is 14 residues long. The V and J ends lost 0 bases and 2 bases respectively, with 7 bases between them. Germline V gene data show CDR1 as MNHNS and CDR2 as SASEGT. CDR3 sequence (DNA): TGTGCCAGCAGTGAAGCTGACAGAAACTATGGCTACACCTTC. Protein sequence: CASSEADRNYGYTF.

The V and J genes are TRBV3-1 (or the pseudogene TRBV3-2) and TRBJ1-1, with D uncertain. Germline CDR1 is LGHDT and CDR2 is YNNKEL (reference sequence). V lost 5 bases and J lost 1, with 11 bases in between. The length of the CDR3 is 14 residues. CDR3 residues: CASSGLEGNTEAFF. The CDR3 bases are TGTGCCAGCAGCGGGTTGGAGGGGAACACTGAAGCTTTCTTT.

The V and J genes are TRBV5-5 and TRBJ2-2, with a possible D match to TRBD1 (5 bases). The CDR3 contains 16 residues. Germline V gives CDR1 SGHKS, CDR2 YYEKEE (reference sequence). V lost 4 bases to trimming and J lost 1 base, with 14 bases between them. CDR3 amino acids: CASSHDRKGNTGELFF. Here the CDR3 DNA reads TGTGCCAGCAGCCATGACAGAAAAGGGAACACCGGGGAGCTGTTTTTT.

The J gene is TRBJ2-1, the V gene TRBV4-3, with D possibly TRBD2 on 6 matching bases. Trimming removed 1 base from V and 4 bases from J, with 17 bases in between. CDR1 LGHNA and CDR2 YSLEER come from the germline V gene. The CDR3 length is 17 residues. The CDR3 protein is CASSQGWRDNLYNEQFF. As DNA, the CDR3 is TGCGCCAGCAGCCAAGGCTGGAGGGATAACCTTTACAATGAGCAGTTCTTC.

The table lists this clone with a count of one. The V gene is TRBV4-2, the J gene TRBJ2-1, with 13 bases that match TRBD2. The CDR3 has 17 amino acids. Germline V gene lookup returns CDR1 LGHNA and CDR2 YNFKEQ. After removal of 3 bases from V and 0 bases from J, the junction contained 2 bases not matched to a gene. The CDR3 protein is CASSQGTSGNSYNEQFF. In DNA, the CDR3 is TGTGCCAGCAGCCAGGGGACTAGCGGGAACTCCTACAATGAGCAGTTCTTC.

The chain uses TRBV5-4 and TRBJ1-3; 7 bases align to TRBD1. The CDR3 runs to 14 residues. The germline CDR1 and CDR2 sequences are SGHNT and YYREEE (reference sequence). V was clipped by 4 bases and J by 8 bases; unmatched bases: 9. The CDR3, as DNA: TGTGCCAGCAGCCCCGGACAGGTCGCGGACACCATATATTTT. Its protein product is CASSPGQVADTIYF.

The chain recombines TRBV29-1 with TRBJ1-2; possibly TRBD1 for D (5 bases). V was clipped by 3 bases and J by 6 bases, with 17 bases between them. The CDR3 has 14 residues. Germline loops: CDR1 SQVTM, CDR2 ANQGSEA. CDR3 nucleotide sequence: TGCAGCGTTGATCAATCCCAGGGAGGGGATGGCTACACCTTC. Protein: CSVDQSQGGDGYTF.

The CDR3 region is CASSMGGFGELFF. The CDR3 bases are TGTGCCAGTAGTATGGGGGGGTTCGGGGAGCTGTTTTTT. The J gene is TRBJ2-2, the V gene TRBV19; 7 bases fit TRBD2. Losses at the gene ends were 3 bases for V and 7 bases for J; bases not matched to a gene: 2. The CDR3 contains 13 residues. Germline V lookup: CDR1 LNHDA, CDR2 SQIVND (reference sequence).

The chain couples TRBV28 to TRBJ1-2; 7 bases align to TRBD1. Germline assignment: CDR1 MDHEN and CDR2 SYDVKM. V gave up 5 bases and J gave up 4 bases; unmatched junction bases: 7. The CDR3 sequence is 14 residues long. CDR3 DNA: TGTGCCAGCAGTAGCCGGGACAGAGCCTATGGCTACACCTTC. Its protein is CASSSRDRAYGYTF.

By share of the sample, this clone is medium-sized. The chain recombines TRBV5-1 with TRBJ2-1; the D gene is possibly TRBD1 (6 bases). The length of the CDR3 is 15 residues. The germline V gene encodes CDR1 SGHRS and CDR2 YFSETQ. V lost 1 base and J 2 bases, leaving 10 bases between the germline ends. In DNA form, the CDR3 reads TGCGCCAGCAGCTTGAAGGGGGAACCCTACAATGAGCAGTTCTTC. Encoded protein: CASSLKGEPYNEQFF.

The chain recombines TRBV19 with TRBJ1-2; D is perhaps TRBD1 (6 bases). The CDR3 is made up of 15 amino acids. Germline assignment: CDR1 LNHDA and CDR2 SQIVND (reference sequence). V lost 3 bases and J lost 6, with 17 bases in between. CDR3 amino acids: CASSIVGGREHGYTF. The CDR3 DNA is TGTGCCAGTAGTATCGTCGGGGGGCGCGAACATGGCTACACCTTC.

The table lists this clone with a count of one. This chain joins TRBV6-5 and TRBJ1-2; 7 nucleotides line up with TRBD1. The CDR3 is 14 residues long. Germline CDR1 is MNHEY and CDR2 is SVGAGI. V lost 6 bases to trimming and J lost 8 bases; unmatched junction nucleotides: 12. The CDR3 reads CASSPDRDGSGYTF. The CDR3 DNA reads as TGTGCCAGCAGCCCCGACAGGGACGGATCCGGCTACACCTTC.

This clone was seen a single time. V is TRBV11-2 and J is TRBJ2-7; possibly TRBD2 for D (6 bases). V was trimmed by 1 base and J by 11 bases, leaving 27 bases between them. This CDR3 has 17 residues. Germline V gene lookup returns CDR1 SGHAT and CDR2 FQNNGV. The CDR3 reads CASSLGTSTAVGNMEYF. DNA for the CDR3: TGTGCCAGCAGCTTAGGTACTAGCACGGCTGTTGGTAATATGGAGTACTTC.

The chain couples TRBV27 to TRBJ2-7; a weak D match, TRBD1 (6 bases). Looked up from germline, CDR1 is MNHEY and CDR2 is SMNVEV (reference sequence). Trimming took off 5 bases at V and 3 bases at J, with 14 bases between the two ends. The CDR3 is 14 amino acids. The CDR3 DNA sequence: TGTGCCAGCAGTCCCACAGGGTTCGTCTACGAGCAGTACTTC. It specifies CASSPTGFVYEQYF.